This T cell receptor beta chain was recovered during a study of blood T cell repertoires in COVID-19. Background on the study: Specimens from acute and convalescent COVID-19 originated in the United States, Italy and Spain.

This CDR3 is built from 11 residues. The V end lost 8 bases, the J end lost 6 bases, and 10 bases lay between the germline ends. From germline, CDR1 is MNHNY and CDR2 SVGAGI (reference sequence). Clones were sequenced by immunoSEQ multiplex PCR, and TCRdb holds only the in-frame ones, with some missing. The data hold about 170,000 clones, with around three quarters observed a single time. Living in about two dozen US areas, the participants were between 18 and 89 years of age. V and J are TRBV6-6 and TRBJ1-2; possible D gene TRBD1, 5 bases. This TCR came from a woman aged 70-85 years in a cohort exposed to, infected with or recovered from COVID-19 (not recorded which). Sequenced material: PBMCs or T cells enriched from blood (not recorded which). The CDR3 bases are TGTGCCAGCGGAAGGGGCGATGGCTACACCTTC. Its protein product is CASGRGDGYTF.